Following are 23 T cell receptor beta chains from one sample sequenced in a study of T cells in Graves' hyperthyroidism and ophthalmopathy. TCR beta CDR3 regions were amplified from RNA transcripts. TCR CDR3 regions were first amplified by RT-PCR with HTBI primers. TCRdb itself ran the multiplex PCR reads through MiXCR, one entry per CDR3 protein. The repertoire consists of some 500,000 distinct CDR3 sequences, with 15% to 20% occurring once and the leading ten covering approximately 32%. The sequenced sample was blood. All receptors come from a woman aged 30 to 39 with Graves' ophthalmopathy.

This clonotype was found many times. V is TRBV9 and J is TRBJ1-2; D gene uncertain. The CDR3 runs 13 residues. With 0 bases removed from V and 8 bases from J, the gap between germline ends came to 11 bases. Germline CDR1 is SGDLS and CDR2 is YYNGEE. The CDR3 loop is CASSVGWEGGYTF. CDR3 in DNA: TGTGCCAGCAGCGTAGGATGGGAAGGCGGCTACACCTTC.

The V gene is TRBV6-1, the J gene TRBJ1-1, with D maybe TRBD1 (5 bases). Germline V gives CDR1 MNHNS, CDR2 SASEGT. The CDR3 extends over 14 amino acids. Trimming took 7 bases from V and 4 from J, leaving 16 bases between them. The CDR3 region is CASTLGGGSTEAFF. The CDR3 DNA is TGTGCCAGCACCTTGGGGGGGGGGAGCACTGAAGCTTTCTTT.

This clonotype was observed at least ten times. This chain joins TRBV4-3 and TRBJ2-5; either TRBD1 or TRBD2 may supply D (5 bases each). Trimming left V 2 bases short and J 5 bases short, with 12 bases between. This CDR3 region has 14 residues. Per the germline V gene, CDR1 is LGHNA and CDR2 is YSLEER. The CDR3 nucleotides are TGCGCCAGCAGCCAACGGACACTAGGGGAGACCCAGTACTTC. This codes for CASSQRTLGETQYF.

This clonotype was observed at least ten times. The genes are TRBV5-1 and TRBJ2-7; 13 bases are a match to TRBD2. The trim removed 3 bases at V and 5 bases at J, leaving 2 bases unmatched. This CDR3 has 14 residues. Germline V gene sequence: CDR1 SGHRS, CDR2 YFSETQ. DNA for the CDR3: TGCGCCAGCAGCTATGGACTAGCGGGAGACGAGCAGTACTTC. Its protein is CASSYGLAGDEQYF.

About this clonotype itself: This may come from a read error, since a much larger clone is one base off. The J gene is TRBJ2-7, the V gene TRBV28, with 11 bases that match TRBD2. Germline V CDR1 and CDR2: MDHEN, SYDVKM. The CDR3 sequence is 14 residues long. V gave up 5 bases and J gave up 4 bases; unmatched junction bases: 4. CDR3 in amino acids: CASSPTSGMYEQYF. CDR3 nucleotides: TGTGCCAGCAGTCCGACTAGCGGGATGTACGAGCAGTACTTC.

This clonotype was recorded at least ten times. The chain joins TRBV7-2 to TRBJ2-1; D not certain. Per the germline V gene, CDR1 is SGHTA and CDR2 is FQGNSA. The ends were cut back, 5 bases at V and 5 bases at J, with 10 bases in the middle. The CDR3 extends over 13 amino acids. The CDR3 spells CASSRNWDNEQFF. CDR3 coding DNA: TGTGCCAGCAGCCGCAACTGGGACAATGAGCAGTTCTTC.

The V and J genes are TRBV6-2 or TRBV6-3 and TRBJ2-7; 7 bases match TRBD2. In germline, CDR1 is MNHEY, CDR2 SVGEGT. The CDR3 has 15 amino acids. Trimming took 3 bases from V and 3 from J; bases not matched to a gene: 8. This CDR3 is CASSYFGGSVYEQYF. DNA for the CDR3: TGTGCCAGCAGTTATTTCGGCGGGAGTGTCTACGAGCAGTACTTC.

V gene TRBV5-8 combines with J gene TRBJ2-2; possible D gene TRBD2, 5 bases. Trimming removed 4 bases at V and 4 bases at J, with 8 bases between. Germline CDR1 is SGHTS and CDR2 is YDEGEE. The CDR3 is 13 amino acids. The CDR3 here is CASSVTITGELFF. In nucleotides, the CDR3 is TGTGCCAGCAGCGTGACTATCACCGGGGAGCTGTTTTTT. Supplemented by reference TRBV5-8 and TRBJ2-2, the full variable domain reads EAGVTQSPTHLIKTRGQQATLRCSPISGHTSVYWYQQALGLGLQFLLWYDEGEERNRGNFPPRFSGRQFPNYSSELNVNALELEDSALYLCASSVTITGELFFGEGSRLTVL.

V gene TRBV7-9 combines with J gene TRBJ2-7, with D perhaps being TRBD1 or TRBD2 (5 bases each). V was trimmed by 1 base and J by 5 bases, leaving 12 bases between them. The CDR3 contains 14 residues. Germline V gene data show CDR1 as SEHNR and CDR2 as FQNEAQ (reference sequence). The CDR3 sequence is CASSLGWDVDEQYF. DNA of the CDR3: TGTGCCAGCAGCTTAGGATGGGACGTTGACGAGCAGTACTTC.

This clonotype came up a few times. The rearrangement uses TRBV27 and TRBJ2-5; no firm D call. This CDR3 is built from 13 residues. CDR1 is MNHEY and CDR2 is SMNVEV in the germline V gene (reference sequence). Trimming removed 0 bases at V and 5 bases at J, with 7 bases between. The CDR3: CASSLSFAETQYF. The DNA for the CDR3 is TGTGCCAGCAGTTTATCTTTTGCGGAGACCCAGTACTTC.

The chain joins TRBV4-1 to TRBJ1-1; no definite D call. V lost 0 bases, J lost 1 base, and 9 bases lay in between. From germline, CDR1 is MGHRA and CDR2 YSYEKL. This CDR3 is 15 amino acids long. CDR3 residues: CASSQDRSRNTEAFF. The CDR3 coding sequence is TGCGCCAGCAGCCAAGATCGCAGCAGGAACACTGAAGCTTTCTTT.

This clonotype was counted between two and nine times. J is TRBJ2-7 and V is TRBV5-6, with 8 bases identical to TRBD1. CDR1 and CDR2 (germline): SGHDT, YYEEEE. CDR3 length: 15 residues. Trimming cost V 3 bases and J 5 bases; bases outside gene matches: 10. CDR3 amino acids: CASSSQGEWAHEQYF. CDR3 in DNA: TGTGCCAGCAGCTCACAGGGGGAGTGGGCCCACGAGCAGTACTTC.

This clonotype was seen many times. CDR3 sequence reads: CSAGTGRANQPQHF. In nucleotides, the CDR3 is TGCAGTGCCGGGACAGGGAGGGCGAATCAGCCCCAGCATTTT. The V call is TRBV20-1, the J call TRBJ1-5; 9 bases fit TRBD1. Germline CDR1 and CDR2: DFQATT and SNEGSKA (reference sequence). Unmatched junction bases numbered 7, after V lost 6 bases and J lost 4 bases. The CDR3 is made up of 14 amino acids.

This clonotype was seen ten or more times. The chain employs TRBV2 and TRBJ2-1, with 7 bases aligning to TRBD2. The germline V gene has CDR1 SNHLY and CDR2 FYNNEI. Trimming cost V 6 bases and J 9 bases; bases outside gene matches: 8. This CDR3 has 13 residues. The CDR3 sequence: CASRREGEGEQFF. The CDR3 nucleotides read TGTGCCAGCAGGAGGGAGGGCGAGGGTGAGCAGTTCTTC.

This clonotype was counted a few times. The gene calls are TRBV10-3 and TRBJ1-4, with 8 bases matching TRBD1. The CDR3 is made up of 16 amino acids. V shed 8 bases and J 6 bases; nucleotides not matched to a gene: 14. Germline CDR1 is ENHRY and CDR2 is SYGVKD. The CDR3 reads CAIGTGAGGGDEKLFF. For the CDR3, the DNA is TGTGCCATCGGGACAGGTGCCGGGGGCGGCGATGAAAAACTGTTTTTT.

The sample holds many counts of this clonotype. The gene calls are TRBV7-8 and TRBJ1-5; a weak D match, TRBD1 (5 bases). Germline V lookup: CDR1 SGHVS, CDR2 FQNEAQ. V lost 5 bases and J lost 9, with 14 bases in between. The CDR3 runs 13 residues. The DNA of the CDR3 is TGTGCCAGCAGCATGACAGACGGGGGGCCCCAGCATTTT. It encodes CASSMTDGGPQHF.

This clonotype has more than one count but fewer than ten. The chain is built from TRBV4-3 and TRBJ2-2; 7 bases line up with TRBD2. Per the germline V gene, CDR1 is LGHNA and CDR2 is YSLEER. V shed 1 base, J shed 2 bases, and the junction held 10 bases outside the gene matches. The length of the CDR3 is 18 residues. CDR3 in amino acids: CASSQAAQGGYNTGELFF. In nucleotides, the CDR3 is TGCGCCAGCAGCCAAGCTGCCCAGGGAGGGTACAACACCGGGGAGCTGTTTTTT.

The gene calls are TRBV5-6 and TRBJ1-2; 7 nucleotides match TRBD1. This CDR3 spans 13 amino acids. Germline lookup yields CDR1 SGHDT and CDR2 YYEEEE. With 7 bases clipped from V and 2 bases from J, the junction kept 5 bases outside the gene matches. In DNA form, the CDR3 reads TGTGCCAGCGCGGGACAGCAGAACTATGGCTACACCTTC. Protein product: CASAGQQNYGYTF.

This clonotype was observed a few times. The chain employs TRBV7-3 and TRBJ2-4; D may be TRBD2 (6 bases). This CDR3 spans 14 amino acids. Trimming took off 2 bases at V and 11 bases at J, with 16 bases between the two ends. Germline CDR1 and CDR2: SGHTA and FQGTGA. CDR3 nucleotide sequence: TGTGCCAGCAGCTTAGGGGGGAGTGGCGGGGTTCAGTACTTC. Translated, it gives CASSLGGSGGVQYF. The whole variable domain, filled in from reference TRBV7-3 and TRBJ2-4, reads GAGVSQTPSNKVTEKGKYVELRCDPISGHTALYWYRQSLGQGPEFLIYFQGTGAADDSGLPNDRFFAVRPEGSVSTLKIQRTERGDSAVYLCASSLGGSGGVQYFGAGTRLSVL.

The chain uses TRBV4-1 and TRBJ2-1; 7 nucleotides align to TRBD2. This CDR3 is 15 amino acids long. Germline V CDR1 and CDR2: MGHRA, YSYEKL. The trim removed 3 bases at V and 3 bases at J, leaving 5 bases unmatched. In DNA form, the CDR3 reads TGCGCCAGCAGCCAGGTTACTAGCGACTACAATGAGCAGTTCTTC. This encodes CASSQVTSDYNEQFF.

This clonotype was counted many times. This chain connects TRBV20-1 to TRBJ2-1, with 9 nucleotides matching TRBD2. Germline V gene data show CDR1 as DFQATT and CDR2 as SNEGSKA (reference sequence). The V and J ends lost 4 bases and 5 bases, in that order; junction bases with no gene match: 3. The CDR3 runs to 13 residues. The CDR3 protein is CSATSGTNNEQFF. The CDR3 DNA reads TGCAGTGCTACTAGCGGGACTAACAATGAGCAGTTCTTC.

The J gene is TRBJ1-4, the V gene TRBV4-1; the D gene is possibly TRBD1 (6 bases). This CDR3 is 14 amino acids long. CDR1 and CDR2 from the germline V gene are MGHRA and YSYEKL. Trimming removed 1 base at V and 8 bases at J, with 11 bases between. The CDR3 is CASSQVTGTEKLFF. CDR3 sequence (DNA): TGCGCCAGCAGCCAAGTGACCGGGACAGAAAAACTGTTTTTT.

This clonotype was detected ten times or more. The chain links TRBV18 to TRBJ2-7; D could derive from TRBD1 or TRBD2 (5 bases each). Trimming left V 8 bases short and J 5 bases short, with 16 bases between. The CDR3 is 13 residues long. The germline V gene encodes CDR1 KGHSH and CDR2 LQKENI. Written as DNA, the CDR3 is TGTGCCAGCAAGGGCGTGGGGGACCACGAGCAGTACTTC. This sequence encodes CASKGVGDHEQYF. The full variable domain, with the rest looked up from reference TRBV18 and TRBJ2-7, is NAGVMQNPRHLVRRRGQEARLRCSPMKGHSHVYWYRQLPEEGLKFMVYLQKENIIDESGMPKERFSAEFPKEGPSILRIQQVVRGDSAAYFCASKGVGDHEQYFGPGTRLTVT.